This T cell receptor beta chain came from a study of T cells after yellow fever vaccination. Study-wide findings and caveats: FACS-sorted repertoires could contain abundant clonotypes contaminating from the bulk population. Clonotypes shared by both compartments, CD4 and CD8, made up a small share.

Researchers made TCR cDNA using 5'RACE template switching, and this step added a universal primer site and UMIs. TCRdb fed the 5' RACE reads into MiXCR, producing one record per CDR3 protein. This sample has just over 250,000 distinct CDR3 sequences, with about 5% found just once. This clonotype showed up just a few times. No antigen is known for it. The germline CDR1 and CDR2 sequences are SGDLS and YYNGEE. Trimming shortened V by 1 base and J by 2 bases, and 10 bases separated the two germline ends. The CDR3 is 14 amino acids. The sequence was collected from a man aged 18 to 30 who received the YFV17D yellow fever vaccine. The starting material was CD4+ T cells sorted from PBMCs, obtained on the day of the yellow fever booster vaccination. The chain links TRBV9 to TRBJ2-7; no reliable D call. The CDR3, as DNA: TGTGCCAGCAGCGTAACCTGGGAAGCCTACGAGCAGTACTTC. Its protein is CASSVTWEAYEQYF.